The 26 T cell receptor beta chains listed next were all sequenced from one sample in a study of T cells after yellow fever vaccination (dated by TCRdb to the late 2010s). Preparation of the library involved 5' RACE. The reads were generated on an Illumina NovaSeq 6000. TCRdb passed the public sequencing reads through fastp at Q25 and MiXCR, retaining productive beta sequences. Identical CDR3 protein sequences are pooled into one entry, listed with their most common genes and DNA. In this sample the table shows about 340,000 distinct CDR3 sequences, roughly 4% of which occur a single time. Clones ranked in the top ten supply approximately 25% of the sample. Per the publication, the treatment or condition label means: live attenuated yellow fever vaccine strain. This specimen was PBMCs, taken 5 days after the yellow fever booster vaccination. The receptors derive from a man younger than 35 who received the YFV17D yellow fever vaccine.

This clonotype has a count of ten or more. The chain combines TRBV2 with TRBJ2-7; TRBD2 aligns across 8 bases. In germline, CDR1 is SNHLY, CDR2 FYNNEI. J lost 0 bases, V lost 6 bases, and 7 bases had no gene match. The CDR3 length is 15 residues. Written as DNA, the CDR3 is TGTGCCAGCAGCGAGTTCGGGGGGGCCTCCTACGAGCAGTACTTC. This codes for CASSEFGGASYEQYF. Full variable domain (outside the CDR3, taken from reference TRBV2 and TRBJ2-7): EPEVTQTPSHQVTQMGQEVILRCVPISNHLYFYWYRQILGQKVEFLVSFYNNEISEKSEIFDDQFSVERPDGSNFTLKIRSTKLEDSAMYFCASSEFGGASYEQYFGPGTRLTVT.

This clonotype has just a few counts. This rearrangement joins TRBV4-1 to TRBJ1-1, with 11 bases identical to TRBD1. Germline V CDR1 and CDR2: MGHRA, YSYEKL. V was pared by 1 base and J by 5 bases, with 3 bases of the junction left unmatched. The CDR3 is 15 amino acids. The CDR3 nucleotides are TGCGCCAGCAGCCAAGGGGGGACAGGGGGAACTGAAGCTTTCTTT. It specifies CASSQGGTGGTEAFF.

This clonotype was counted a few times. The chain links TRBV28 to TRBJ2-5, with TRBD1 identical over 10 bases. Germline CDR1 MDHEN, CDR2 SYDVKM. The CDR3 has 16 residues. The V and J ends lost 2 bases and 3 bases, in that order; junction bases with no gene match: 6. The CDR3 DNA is TGTGCCAGCAGTTTAGGGGACAGGGGTGTCGAAGAGACCCAGTACTTC. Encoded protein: CASSLGDRGVEETQYF.

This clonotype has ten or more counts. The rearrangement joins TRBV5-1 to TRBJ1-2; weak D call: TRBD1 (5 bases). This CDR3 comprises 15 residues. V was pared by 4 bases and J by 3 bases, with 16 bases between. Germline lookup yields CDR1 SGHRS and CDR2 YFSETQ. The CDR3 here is CASSPTGGGDYGYTF. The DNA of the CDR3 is TGCGCCAGCAGCCCCACCGGCGGGGGAGACTATGGCTACACCTTC.

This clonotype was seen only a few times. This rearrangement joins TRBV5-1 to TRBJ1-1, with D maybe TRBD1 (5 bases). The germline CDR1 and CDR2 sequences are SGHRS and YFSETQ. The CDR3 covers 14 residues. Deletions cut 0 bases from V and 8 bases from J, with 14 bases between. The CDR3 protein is CASSLALGGVEAFF. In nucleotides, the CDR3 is TGCGCCAGCAGCTTGGCCCTGGGGGGAGTCGAAGCTTTCTTT.

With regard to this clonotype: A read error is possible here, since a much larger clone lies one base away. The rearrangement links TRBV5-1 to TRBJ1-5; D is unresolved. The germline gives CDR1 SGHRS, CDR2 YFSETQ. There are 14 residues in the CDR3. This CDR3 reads CASRLDWSNLPQHF. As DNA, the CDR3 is TGCGCCAGCAGGTTGGACTGGAGTAATCTGCCCCAGCATTTT.

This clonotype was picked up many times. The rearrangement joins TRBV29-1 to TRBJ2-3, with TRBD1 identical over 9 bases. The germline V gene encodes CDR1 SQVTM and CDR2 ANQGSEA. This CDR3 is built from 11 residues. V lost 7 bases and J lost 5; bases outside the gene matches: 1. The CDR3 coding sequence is TGCAGCGGGACAGGGGTAGATACGCAGTATTTT. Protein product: CSGTGVDTQYF.

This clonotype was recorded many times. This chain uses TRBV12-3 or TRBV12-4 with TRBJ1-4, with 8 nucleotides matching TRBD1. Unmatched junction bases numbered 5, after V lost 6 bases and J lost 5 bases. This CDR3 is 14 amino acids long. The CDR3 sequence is CASSPGQENEKLFF. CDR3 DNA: TGTGCCAGCAGCCCGGGACAGGAGAATGAAAAACTGTTTTTT.

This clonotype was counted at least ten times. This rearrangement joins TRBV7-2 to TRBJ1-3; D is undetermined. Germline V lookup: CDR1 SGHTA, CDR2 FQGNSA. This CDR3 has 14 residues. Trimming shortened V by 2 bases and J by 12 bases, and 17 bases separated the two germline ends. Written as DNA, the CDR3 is TGTGCCAGCAGCTTAAGGGCAGGATCACGGGACATATATTTT. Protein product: CASSLRAGSRDIYF.

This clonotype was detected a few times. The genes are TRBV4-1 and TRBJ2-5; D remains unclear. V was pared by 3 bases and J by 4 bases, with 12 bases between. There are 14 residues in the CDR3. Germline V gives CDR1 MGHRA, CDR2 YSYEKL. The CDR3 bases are TGCGCCAGCAGCCACATAGGGTACGGAGAGACCCAGTACTTC. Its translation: CASSHIGYGETQYF.

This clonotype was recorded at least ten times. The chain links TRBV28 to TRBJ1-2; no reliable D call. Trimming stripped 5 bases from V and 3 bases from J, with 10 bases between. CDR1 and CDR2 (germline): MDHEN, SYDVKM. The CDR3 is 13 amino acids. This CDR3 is CASSPVDYYGYTF. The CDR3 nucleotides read TGTGCCAGCAGTCCCGTAGACTACTATGGCTACACCTTC.

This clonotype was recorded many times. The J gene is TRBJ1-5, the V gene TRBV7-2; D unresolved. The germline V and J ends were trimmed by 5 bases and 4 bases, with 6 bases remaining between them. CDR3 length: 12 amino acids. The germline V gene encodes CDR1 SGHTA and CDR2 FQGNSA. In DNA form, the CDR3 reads TGTGCCAGCAGCCAATGGAATCAGCCCCAGCATTTT. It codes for CASSQWNQPQHF.

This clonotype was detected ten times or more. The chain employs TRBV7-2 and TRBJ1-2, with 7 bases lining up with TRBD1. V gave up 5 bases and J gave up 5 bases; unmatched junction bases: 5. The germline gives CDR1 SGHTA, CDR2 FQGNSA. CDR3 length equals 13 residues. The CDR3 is CASSPGGWYGYTF. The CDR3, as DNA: TGTGCCAGCAGCCCAGGGGGTTGGTATGGCTACACCTTC.

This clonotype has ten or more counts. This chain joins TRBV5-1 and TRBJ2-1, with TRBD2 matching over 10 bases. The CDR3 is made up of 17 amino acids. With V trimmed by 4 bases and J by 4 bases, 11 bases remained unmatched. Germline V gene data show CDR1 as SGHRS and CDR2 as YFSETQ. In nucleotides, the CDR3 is TGCGCCAGCAGCCCCGGGACTAGCGCCATTAGGTACAATGAGCAGTTCTTC. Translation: CASSPGTSAIRYNEQFF.

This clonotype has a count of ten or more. DNA for the CDR3: TGTGCCAGCAGCCCCAGGAATATGGGGGGCTACACCTTC. It codes for CASSPRNMGGYTF. The V gene is TRBV7-2, the J gene TRBJ1-2; no clear D gene. This CDR3 is built from 13 residues. In germline, CDR1 is SGHTA, CDR2 FQGNSA. Trimming took off 5 bases at V and 8 bases at J, with 15 bases between the two ends.

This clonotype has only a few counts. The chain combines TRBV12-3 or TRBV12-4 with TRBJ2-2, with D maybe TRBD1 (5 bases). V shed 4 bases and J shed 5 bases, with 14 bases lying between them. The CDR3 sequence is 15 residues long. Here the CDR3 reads CASSSGPPRTGELFF. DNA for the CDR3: TGTGCCAGCAGTTCAGGGCCCCCAAGAACCGGGGAGCTGTTTTTT.

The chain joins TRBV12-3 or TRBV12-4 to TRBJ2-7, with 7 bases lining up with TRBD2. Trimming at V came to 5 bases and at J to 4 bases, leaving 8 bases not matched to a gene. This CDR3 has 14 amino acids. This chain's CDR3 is CASSSGDGPYEQYV. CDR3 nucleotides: TGTGCCAGCAGTAGCGGGGACGGCCCATACGAGCAGTACGTC.

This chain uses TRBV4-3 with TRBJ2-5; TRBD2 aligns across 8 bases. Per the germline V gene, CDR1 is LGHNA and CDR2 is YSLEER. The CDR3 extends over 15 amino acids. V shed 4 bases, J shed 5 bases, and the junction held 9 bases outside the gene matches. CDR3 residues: CASSRLLADPETQYF. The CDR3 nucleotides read TGCGCCAGCAGCCGATTACTAGCGGATCCGGAGACCCAGTACTTC.

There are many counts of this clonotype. The CDR3 nucleotides are TGTGCCAGCGGGGGTGGGTGGCCAAATCAGCCCCAGCATTTT. It translates to CASGGGWPNQPQHF. This rearrangement joins TRBV2 to TRBJ1-5; D may be TRBD1 (5 bases). The CDR3 loop spans 14 amino acids. Trimming pared 8 bases from V and 4 bases from J, leaving 15 bases between. Germline V gene lookup returns CDR1 SNHLY and CDR2 FYNNEI.

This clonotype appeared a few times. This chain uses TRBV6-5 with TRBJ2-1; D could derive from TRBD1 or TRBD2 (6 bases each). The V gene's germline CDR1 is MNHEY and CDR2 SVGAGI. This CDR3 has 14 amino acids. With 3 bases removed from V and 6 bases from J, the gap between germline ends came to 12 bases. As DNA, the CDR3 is TGTGCCAGCAGTTATGAGGGGGGCCGCAATGAGCAGTTCTTC. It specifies CASSYEGGRNEQFF.

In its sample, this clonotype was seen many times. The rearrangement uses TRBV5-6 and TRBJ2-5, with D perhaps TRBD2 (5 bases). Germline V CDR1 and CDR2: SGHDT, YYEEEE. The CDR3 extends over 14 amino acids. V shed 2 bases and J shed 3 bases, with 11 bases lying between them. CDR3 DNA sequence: TGTGCCAGCAGCTTTGGGAGCCTCGAAGAGACCCAGTACTTC. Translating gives CASSFGSLEETQYF.

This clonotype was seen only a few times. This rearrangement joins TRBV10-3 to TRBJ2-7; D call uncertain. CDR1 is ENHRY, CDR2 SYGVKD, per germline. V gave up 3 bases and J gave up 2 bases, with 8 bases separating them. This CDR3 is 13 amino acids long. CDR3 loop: CAISEVGPYEQYF. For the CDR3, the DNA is TGTGCCATCAGTGAAGTCGGGCCCTACGAGCAGTACTTC.

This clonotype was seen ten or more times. For the CDR3, the DNA is TGTGCCAGCAGCTTTTTAGGGACAGGGGAGAGAAAACTGTTTTTT. Protein: CASSFLGTGERKLFF. This chain links TRBV7-2 with TRBJ1-4; TRBD1 agrees at 10 bases. Losses at the gene ends were 3 bases for V and 10 bases for J; bases not matched to a gene: 8. The CDR3 extends over 15 amino acids. The V gene's germline CDR1 is SGHTA and CDR2 FQGNSA. The whole variable domain, filled in from reference TRBV7-2 and TRBJ1-4, reads GAGVSQSPSNKVTEKGKDVELRCDPISGHTALYWYRQSLGQGLEFLIYFQGNSAPDKSGLPSDRFSAERTGGSVSTLTIQRTQQEDSAVYLCASSFLGTGERKLFFGSGTQLSVL.

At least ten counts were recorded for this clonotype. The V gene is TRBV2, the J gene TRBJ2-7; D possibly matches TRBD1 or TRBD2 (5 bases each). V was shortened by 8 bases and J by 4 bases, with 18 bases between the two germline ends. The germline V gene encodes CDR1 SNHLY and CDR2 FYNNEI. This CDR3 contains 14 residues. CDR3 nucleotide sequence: TGTGCCAGCCAACAGGACGGGGAAGTATACGAGCAGTACTTC. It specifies CASQQDGEVYEQYF.

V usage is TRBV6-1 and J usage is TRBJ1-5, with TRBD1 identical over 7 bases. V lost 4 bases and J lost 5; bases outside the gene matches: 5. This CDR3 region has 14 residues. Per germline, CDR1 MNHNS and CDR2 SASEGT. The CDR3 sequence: CASSATGVHQPQHF. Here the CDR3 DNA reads TGTGCCAGCAGTGCCACAGGGGTTCATCAGCCCCAGCATTTT.

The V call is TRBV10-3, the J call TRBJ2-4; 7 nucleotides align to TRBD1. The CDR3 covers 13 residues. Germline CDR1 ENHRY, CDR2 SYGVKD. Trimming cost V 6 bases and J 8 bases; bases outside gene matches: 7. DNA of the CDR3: TGTGCCATCAGCGGGACAGAGAGTTACATTCAGTACTTC. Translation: CAISGTESYIQYF.